The text below deals with one TCR beta chain. Its antigen is currently unknown. This CDR3 region has 14 residues. Germline V lookup: CDR1 SGHTA, CDR2 FQGNSA. Trimming removed 4 bases from V and 7 bases from J; junction bases left unmatched: 9. These data come from a study of T cell repertoires in cytomegalovirus infection. Overall study results and limits: HLA-C-restricted TCR beta clonotypes specific for CMV led the ex vivo response.

TCRdb re-analysed the reads in MiXCR, keeping a single row per CDR3 protein. Counted here are around 210,000 distinct CDR3 sequences, 6% to 8% occurring once; the ten biggest clones make up about 6.5%. The sequenced material came from PBMCs. The chain has TRBV7-2 and TRBJ1-1; 7 bases are a match to TRBD1. The TCR sequence derives from a human donor in good health (CMV status not recorded). Some clones in this sample may be carry-over from other donors' samples. The CDR3 sequence is CASSYDRVVVEAFF. Written as DNA, the CDR3 is TGTGCCAGCAGCTACGACAGGGTAGTGGTTGAAGCTTTCTTT.